This TCR beta chain was observed in a study of OX40 agonist ivuxolimab in advanced cancers. Overall study: Mean age approximately 66 years, range roughly 20 to 85; around 80% male. Study-wide results and caveats: Clonal expansion in partial responders at 0.1-3.0 mg/kg ranked among the lowest. Low normalized T-cell clonal expansion also characterized some of the nonresponders.

Note on this clone: Antigen: not known.

The assay was immunoSEQ multiplex PCR, and TCRdb's table has in-frame clones only and misses some. The table includes 55,000 to 85,000 clones, over 70% detected once. The study sampled blood at baseline, cycle 4 day 1, and cycle 7 day 1. Trimming removed 7 bases from V and 4 bases from J, with 20 bases in between. This CDR3 comprises 15 residues. Germline CDR1 is SGHRS and CDR2 is YFSETQ. This material consisted of CD4+ or CD8+ T cells sorted from blood, taken in a trial of the OX40 agonist ivuxolimab. The receptor was isolated from an adult with an advanced solid tumor such as melanoma, head and neck, liver or kidney cancer. The rearrangement uses TRBV5-1 and TRBJ2-5; maybe TRBD1 (6 bases). The CDR3 DNA sequence: TGCGCCAGCGGAGGCCCTACAGGGACGGGAGAGACCCAGTACTTC. Translated, it gives CASGGPTGTGETQYF.